This T cell receptor beta chain was found in a study of shared clonotypes between healthy human individuals. Looking at the study overall: Each donor had three CD4 naive, three CD4 memory, two CD8 naive and one CD8 memory plate.

Sorted-subset replicate PCR reactions contained 150 to 200 ng DNA, corresponding to 29,000 or so T cell genomes. Assay: immunoSEQ multiplex PCR; the TCRdb copy retains only in-frame clones and omits some. The data contain around 1,100,000 clones, approximately 77% of them singletons. A remark on this clone: Antigen specificity is unknown.

The CDR3 is 13 amino acids. CDR1 and CDR2 from the germline V gene are MNHNS and SASEGT. V was cut by 6 bases and J by 6 bases, with 12 bases left in between. Study outcomes and limitations: Sampling was confined to blood; repertoires within tissues likely differ. Shared across a few donors were roughly 4.8% of the naive CD4 clonotypes.

Specimen: memory CD4+ T cells from PBMCs. Sample subset: CD45RA-negative fraction. The chain combines TRBV6-1 with TRBJ2-1; D not certain. The clonotype comes from a man younger than 35 in good health. Some clones in this sample may be carry-over from other donors' samples. CDR3 in amino acids: CASRGQVRNEQFF. The CDR3 nucleotides read TGTGCCAGCAGGGGCCAGGTCCGCAATGAGCAGTTCTTC.